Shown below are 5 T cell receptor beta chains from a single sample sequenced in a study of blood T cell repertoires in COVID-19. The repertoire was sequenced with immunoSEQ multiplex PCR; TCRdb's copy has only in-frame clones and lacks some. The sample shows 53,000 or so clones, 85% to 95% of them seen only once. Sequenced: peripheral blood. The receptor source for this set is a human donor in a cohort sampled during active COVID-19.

CDR3 loop: CASSFLSGSRADTQYF. For the CDR3, the DNA is TGTGCCAGCAGCTTCCTAAGCGGGAGTCGCGCAGATACGCAGTATTTT. The V call is TRBV5-4, the J call TRBJ2-3, with 8 bases fitting TRBD2. The CDR3 loop spans 16 amino acids. Germline V gene data show CDR1 as SGHNT and CDR2 as YYREEE (reference sequence). J was trimmed by 4 bases and V by 2 bases; bases with no gene match: 9.

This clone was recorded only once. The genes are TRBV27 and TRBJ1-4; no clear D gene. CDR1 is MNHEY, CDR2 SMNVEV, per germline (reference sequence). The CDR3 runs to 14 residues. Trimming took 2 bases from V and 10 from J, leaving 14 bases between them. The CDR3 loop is CASSLMSRVGKLFF. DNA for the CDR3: TGTGCCAGCAGTTTAATGTCCCGGGTTGGAAAACTGTTTTTT.

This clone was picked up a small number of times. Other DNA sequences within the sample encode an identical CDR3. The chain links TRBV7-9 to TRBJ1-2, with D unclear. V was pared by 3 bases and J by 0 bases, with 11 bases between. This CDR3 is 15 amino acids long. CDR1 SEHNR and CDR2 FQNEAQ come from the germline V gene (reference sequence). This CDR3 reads CASSLAGTPNYGYTF. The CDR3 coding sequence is TGTGCCAGCAGCTTGGCAGGAACCCCTAACTATGGCTACACCTTC.

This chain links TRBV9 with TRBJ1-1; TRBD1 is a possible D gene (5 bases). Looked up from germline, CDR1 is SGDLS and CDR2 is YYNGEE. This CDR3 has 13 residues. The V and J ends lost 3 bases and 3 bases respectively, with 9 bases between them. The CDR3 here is CASSEGADTEAFF. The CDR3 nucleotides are TGTGCCAGCAGCGAAGGGGCCGACACTGAAGCTTTCTTT. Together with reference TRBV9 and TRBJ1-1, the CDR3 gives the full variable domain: DSGVTQTPKHLITATGQRVTLRCSPRSGDLSVYWYQQSLDQGLQFLIQYYNGEERAKGNILERFSAQQFPDLHSELNLSSLELGDSALYFCASSEGADTEAFFGQGTRLTVV.

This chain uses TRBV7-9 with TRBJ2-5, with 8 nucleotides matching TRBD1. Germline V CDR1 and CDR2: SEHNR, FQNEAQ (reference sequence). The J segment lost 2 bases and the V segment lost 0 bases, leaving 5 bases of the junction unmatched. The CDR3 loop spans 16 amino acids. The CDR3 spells CASSLAAGGYQETQYF. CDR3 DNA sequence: TGTGCCAGCAGCTTAGCGGCAGGGGGCTATCAAGAGACCCAGTACTTC.